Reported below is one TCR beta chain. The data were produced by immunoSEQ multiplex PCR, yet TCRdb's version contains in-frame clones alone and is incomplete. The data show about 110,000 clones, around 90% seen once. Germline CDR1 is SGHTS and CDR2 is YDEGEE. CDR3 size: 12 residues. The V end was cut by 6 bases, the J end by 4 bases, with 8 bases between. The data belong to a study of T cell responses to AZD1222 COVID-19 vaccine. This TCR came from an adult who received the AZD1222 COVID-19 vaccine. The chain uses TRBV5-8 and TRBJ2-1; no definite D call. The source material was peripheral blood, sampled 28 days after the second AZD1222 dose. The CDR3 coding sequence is TGTGCCAGCACCAAAGGTTACAATGAGCAGTTCTTC. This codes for CASTKGYNEQFF.